This T cell receptor (beta chain) appears in the sequencing data of a study of regulatory T cells in long-lasting Graves disease. Study-wide background: Those Graves' patients who were newly diagnosed had been on antithyroid drugs under 3 months.

Assembly of TCR beta libraries relied on iRepertoire HTBI primers together with Arm-PCR of CDR3 regions. MiXCR was run by TCRdb on the multiplex PCR reads, yielding one entry per CDR3 protein. The table lists about 540,000 distinct CDR3 sequences, roughly 12% of them singletons. The V and J ends lost 5 bases and 3 bases, in that order; junction bases with no gene match: 9. The CDR3 spans 16 residues. The germline CDR1 and CDR2 sequences are SGHTA and FQGNSA. Notes on the study in general: Accuracy may have suffered from the small sample size.

This clonotype was counted many times. The antigen is not known. Time point denoted: newly diagnosed GD, antithyroid drugs for less than 3 months. Extracted RNA from PBMCs served as the source of the TCR library. This same sample was also taken into another study, of T cells in Graves' hyperthyroidism and ophthalmopathy. That investigation notes: Stable disease denoted Graves' hyperthyroidism without ophthalmopathy progression within 18 months. With the HTBI primer set, the TCR CDR3 went through a first round of RT-PCR.

The starting material was peripheral blood mononuclear cells (PBMCs), obtained at new diagnosis, from a patient treated with antithyroid drugs. The chain couples TRBV7-2 to TRBJ1-4, with TRBD1 matching 7 bases. The sequence was collected from a man aged 25-45 years with Graves disease. The CDR3 coding sequence is TGTGCCAGCAGCACCCGGACAGGCAGGGCTAATGAAAAACTGTTTTTT. Translation gives CASSTRTGRANEKLFF.